This T cell receptor (beta chain) was documented in a study of human T cells and chemical hapten exposure. Time point denoted: patch test 2, 6 weeks after DPC sensitization. Regarding treatment: therapeutic diphenylcyclopropenone sensitization with weekly scalp DPC. Suited to DPC and affected by alopecia, the donors ranged from 18 to 70 years old. TCRdb reanalysed the RACE reads using MiXCR and keeps one entry per CDR3 protein. Of about 140,000 distinct CDR3 sequences listed, about 12% were seen once; the top ten hold around 1.4%. The starting material was whole blood, obtained in connection with sensitization to the hapten diphenylcyclopropenone (DPC). The TCR sequence derives from a woman aged 45-65 years with alopecia areata. Some clones in this sample may be carry-over from other donors' samples.

CDR3 sequence reads: CSVVFGRTFF. In nucleotides, the CDR3 is TGCAGCGTTGTCTTCGGGAGGACGTTCTTC. J is TRBJ2-1 and V is TRBV29-1, with 7 bases fitting TRBD2. CDR1 and CDR2 from the germline V gene are SQVTM and ANQGSEA. This CDR3 contains 10 residues. Trimming took 4 bases from V and 15 from J; bases not matched to a gene: 6.